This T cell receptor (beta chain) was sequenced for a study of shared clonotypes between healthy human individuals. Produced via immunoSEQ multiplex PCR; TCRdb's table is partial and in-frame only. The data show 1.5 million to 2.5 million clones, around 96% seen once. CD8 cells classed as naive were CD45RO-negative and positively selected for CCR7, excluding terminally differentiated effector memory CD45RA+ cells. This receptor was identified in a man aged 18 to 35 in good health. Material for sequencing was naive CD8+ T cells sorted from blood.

The CDR3: CASSDTGTGHQPQHF. The CDR3 nucleotides are TGTGCCAGCAGTGATACCGGGACAGGGCATCAGCCCCAGCATTTT. This rearrangement joins TRBV6-1 to TRBJ1-5; the match to TRBD1 covers 9 bases. Germline assignment: CDR1 MNHNS and CDR2 SASEGT. Unmatched junction bases numbered 5, after V lost 3 bases and J lost 5 bases. This CDR3 comprises 15 residues.